The sequence of this T cell receptor (beta chain) was determined in a study of vaccination and CD4 T cells after COVID-19 (dated by TCRdb to between 2020 and 2023). With respect to the entire study: In the convalescent cohort there were six males and four females, among whom were two Hispanic individuals, seven Caucasians, two Asians and one multiracial person. Memory CD4+ T cell crossreactivity between SARS-CoV-2 and common cold coronavirus spike proteins was assessed at the TCR clonotype level in an earlier paper using these donors. The time from the second vaccine dose to post-vaccine blood sampling had a median of roughly 70 days and ranged from about 12 to 241 days. As controls, cultures received a CEFX viral epitope pool (the positive control), an HIV-1 Nef peptide pool (the negative control), or no peptide at all. In around nine COVID-19 convalescent patients and several infection-naive healthy vaccine recipients, the spike-specific CD4+ TCR repertoire before mRNA vaccination was compared with the repertoire after mRNA vaccination. Culture stimuli were overlapping spike peptide pools from SARS-CoV-2 and from the common cold coronaviruses HCoV-NL63, HCoV-OC43 and HCoV-229E. Participants received two doses of either the Pfizer-BioNTech BNT162b2 vaccine (n=8) or the Moderna mRNA-1273 vaccine (n=2). Post-COVID blood samples from convalescent patients were collected a median of approximately 100 days after diagnosis, with a range of roughly 30 to 161 days.

The germline V gene gives CDR1 as MDHEN and CDR2 as SYDVKM. Deletion took 3 bases off V and 3 bases off J, with a span of 3 bases between the germline ends. The CDR3 starts with the cysteine, ends with the phenylalanine, and has 12 residues. Only the CDR3 DNA is retained, 36 bases long and in frame from the first base. The meaning of the sample's treatment or condition label: approximately nine-day PBMC culture with coronavirus spike peptide pools or control peptides (ViraFEST assay). CD4+ T cells from unexposed donors were collected before the COVID-19 pandemic (2011-2018). To expand antigen-specific T cells with peptide pools and then pick out the expanded clonotypes through TCR sequencing, the study relied on the ViraFEST assay. Under 2.5 million PBMCs per well were cultured in IMDM with approximately 5% human AB serum and about 9.7 IU/ml IL-2, plus 10 ug/ml peptide pools. On days 3 and 7, half of the culture medium was replaced with fresh IL-2-containing medium. After approximately eleven days of culture, CD4+ T cells were isolated by negative selection with the EasySep CD4+ T cell isolation kit. As far as cell numbers permitted, CD4+ T cells from unexposed donors were tested for reactivity against SARS-CoV-2 S and N as well as four spike pools from common cold coronaviruses. Ficoll-Paque Plus gradient centrifugation was used to isolate PBMCs from whole blood, and the isolated PBMCs were then either used fresh or cryopreserved at -140C. In general, triplicate wells were set up for every culture condition. Leukapheresis product for the unexposed donors was bought commercially.

The library came from PCR. At the Johns Hopkins FTIC core, DNA from the cultured CD4+ T cells underwent TCR sequencing with the Oncomine TCR Beta short-read assay. Genomic DNA was extracted from the cultured CD4+ T cells with the QIAamp micro DNA kit. Oncomine TCR Beta libraries from cultured CD4+ T cells were pooled with unique dual indexes and sequenced on an Illumina iSeq 100. From the authors' description of their analysis: Non-productive sequences were removed, and CDR3s that did not start with C, did not end with F or W, or were shorter than 7 amino acids were discarded. The MANAFEST web application was used to identify antigen-specific clonotypes by comparing peptide-stimulated wells against reference wells and other culture wells. For a clone to be called positive, the clone needed an FDR below 0.05, an odds ratio above 5, and a productive frequency above 0.1% in at least two of three replicate wells. A clonotype counted as cross-reactive if it showed significant expansion both in the SARS-CoV-2 spike wells and in at least one common cold coronavirus spike condition. Using R version 3.6.1, CDR3 homology was evaluated through Levenshtein distances (stringdist) along with unrooted phylogenetic trees (ape). Through fastp at Q25 and MiXCR, TCRdb rebuilt clones from the public reads, retaining in-frame beta chains. Entries are consolidated by CDR3 protein sequence, retaining the most common genes and DNA. It is TCRdb's table, rather than the study itself, that gives the V and J calls and clone size. The sample data list approximately 8,800 distinct CDR3 sequences, and under 45% of these were observed just once. Roughly 20% of the sample goes to the ten largest clones.

Paper-wide results and their limitations: Among the post-vaccine SARS-CoV-2-reactive clones in convalescent patients, a median roughly 85% showed up only after vaccination, which suggests vaccine-specific priming. In convalescent patients, nearly all vaccine-specific clones (304 of 307) were found to be mono-reactive for SARS-CoV-2 spike rather than cross-reactive with common cold coronaviruses. Only a relatively small number of convalescent patients were included in the study, and early timepoints following natural infection were not analyzed. The median count of SARS-CoV-2-reactive clonotypes went up from 21 after infection to 38 after vaccination, although the change was not significant.

Comments on this clonotype: What antigen it recognizes has not been identified. Within one base of it there is no much larger clone, and no base qualities were kept.

Sequenced input: CD4+ T cells from blood, cultured in vitro. The chain uses TRBV28 and TRBJ1-3, with no confident D gene call. This TCR was recovered from a human donor in good health. The CDR3 in this case is CASSLVGNTIYF. The nucleotides read TGTGCCAGCAGTTTGGTTGGAAACACCATATATTTT.